This TCR beta chain is from a study of cytomegalovirus exposure and HLA in healthy donors. Findings and caveats of the study: Some 150 TCR beta chains were listed as cytomegalovirus-associated.

TCRdb's copy holds only in-frame clones and misses some; the assay was immunoSEQ multiplex PCR. This sample has about 280,000 clones, with just over 85% found just once. For this clone: Its antigen is as yet unknown.

The CDR3 is 13 amino acids. Germline V gene sequence: CDR1 MNHNS, CDR2 SASEGT. V was cut by 7 bases and J by 8 bases, with 14 bases left in between. The donors were in the 120-subject validation cohort; that cohort was separate from the approximately 730-subject first cohort. The clonotype originates from a woman under 30 in good health and CMV-seronegative. The chain employs TRBV6-1 and TRBJ2-2; the D gene is possibly TRBD2 (6 bases). The material sequenced was PBMCs. Here the CDR3 DNA reads TGTGCCAGCACCGGGGAGGTATGGGGGGAGCTGTTTTTT. Amino acids: CASTGEVWGELFF.